Sequencing of this T cell receptor beta chain was carried out in a study of radiation and T cells in renal cell carcinoma. The sample's time point: baseline pretreatment blood. The treatment: 15 Gy SBRT to primary tumor, nephrectomy 4 weeks later. The protocol was immunoSEQ multiplex PCR, while the TCRdb copy is restricted to in-frame clones and leaves out a portion. The profile covers 40,000 to 60,000 clones, with 65% to 90% appearing a single time and under 35% taken by the ten largest. The sequencing here drew on blood, taken from a patient whose treatment included radiotherapy and nephrectomy. The sequence derives from a woman in her 70s with renal cell carcinoma.

Here the CDR3 reads CASSFRPGGANVLTF. The CDR3 coding sequence is TGTGCCAGCAGTTTCCGTCCGGGAGGGGCCAACGTCCTGACTTTC. This rearrangement joins TRBV27 to TRBJ2-6; maybe TRBD2 (5 bases). Trimming removed 3 bases at V and 4 bases at J, with 10 bases between. The CDR3 extends over 15 amino acids. The germline gives CDR1 MNHEY, CDR2 SMNVEV (reference sequence).